A selection of T cell receptor beta chains follows, all from one sample in a study of T cell changes during pregnancy in multiple sclerosis. TCRdb's table, derived via immunoSEQ multiplex PCR, lists solely in-frame clones and lacks some. Among 35,000 to 45,000 clones listed, roughly 88% were seen once. The sample was peripheral blood, taken in the second trimester of pregnancy. The receptor set was obtained from a female donor in good health, enrolled as a control in a pregnancy study. CDR3s include the opening cysteine and the closing phenylalanine or tryptophan. The D gene is left open where the match is weak.

D gene: .
V gene: TRBV5-6
J gene: TRBJ2-7
CDR3 protein: CASSLGDKYEQYF
CDR3 DNA: TGTGCCAGCAGCTTGGGGGACAAATACGAGCAGTACTTC

D gene: TRBD2
V gene: TRBV11-2
J gene: TRBJ2-5
CDR3 protein: CASSLGASGVQETQYF
CDR3 DNA: TGTGCCAGCAGCTTAGGGGCTAGCGGAGTACAAGAGACCCAGTACTTC

D gene: TRBD2
V gene: TRBV7-6
J gene: TRBJ2-2
CDR3 protein: CASSPTRGVNTGELFF
CDR3 DNA: TGTGCCAGCAGCCCGACTCGGGGGGTTAACACCGGGGAGCTGTTTTTT

D gene: .
V gene: TRBV6-5
J gene: TRBJ2-7
CDR3 protein: CASSYSRENYEQYF
CDR3 DNA: TGTGCCAGCAGTTACTCTCGGGAAAACTACGAGCAGTACTTC

D gene: TRBD1
V gene: TRBV7-6
J gene: TRBJ2-2
CDR3 protein: CASSLAQAGGKNGELFF
CDR3 DNA: TGTGCCAGCAGCTTAGCTCAGGCAGGGGGAAAGAACGGGGAGCTGTTTTTT

D gene: .
V gene: TRBV6-1
J gene: TRBJ1-2
CDR3 protein: CASSEGGANYGYTF
CDR3 DNA: TGTGCCAGCAGTGAAGGGGGGGCTAACTATGGCTACACCTTC

D gene: TRBD2
V gene: TRBV5-6
J gene: TRBJ2-2
CDR3 protein: CASSGLADTGELFF
CDR3 DNA: TGTGCCAGCAGCGGACTAGCAGACACCGGGGAGCTGTTTTTT

D gene: TRBD1
V gene: TRBV27
J gene: TRBJ1-3
CDR3 protein: CASSRDSSGNTIYF
CDR3 DNA: TGTGCCAGCAGTAGGGACAGTTCTGGAAACACCATATATTTT

D gene: TRBD1
V gene: TRBV27
J gene: TRBJ1-2
CDR3 protein: CASSLSGTANYGYTF
CDR3 DNA: TGTGCCAGCAGTTTATCGGGGACAGCTAACTATGGCTACACCTTC

D gene: TRBD1
V gene: TRBV27
J gene: TRBJ2-2
CDR3 protein: CASRNTGANTGELFF
CDR3 DNA: TGTGCCAGCAGGAACACAGGGGCGAACACCGGGGAGCTGTTTTTT

D gene: .
V gene: TRBV7-9
J gene: TRBJ2-3
CDR3 protein: CASSLPAGASTDTQYF
CDR3 DNA: TGTGCCAGCAGTTTGCCGGCAGGGGCTAGCACAGATACGCAGTATTTT

D gene: .
V gene: TRBV5-4
J gene: TRBJ2-3
CDR3 protein: CASRVAGPFTDTQYF
CDR3 DNA: TGTGCCAGCAGGGTCGCGGGGCCCTTTACAGATACGCAGTATTTT

D gene: TRBD1
V gene: TRBV30
J gene: TRBJ2-7
CDR3 protein: CAWSDRGGSYEQYF
CDR3 DNA: TGTGCCTGGAGCGACAGGGGGGGATCCTACGAGCAGTACTTC

D gene: .
V gene: TRBV19
J gene: TRBJ1-5
CDR3 protein: CASSKARGQPQHF
CDR3 DNA: TGTGCCAGTAGTAAGGCAAGGGGGCAGCCCCAGCATTTT

D gene: .
V gene: TRBV27
J gene: TRBJ1-5
CDR3 protein: CASSLQGSNQPQHF
CDR3 DNA: TGTGCCAGCAGTCTACAGGGTAGCAATCAGCCCCAGCATTTT

D gene: .
V gene: TRBV6-5
J gene: TRBJ1-2
CDR3 protein: CASRPGGAYSYTF
CDR3 DNA: TGTGCCAGCAGACCGGGGGGCGCTTATTCATACACCTTC